This TCR beta chain was found in a study of T cells of healthy individuals. TCRdb re-called the 5' RACE reads through MiXCR, storing one row per CDR3 protein. The sample has tens of thousands of distinct CDR3 sequences, around 16% seen once. This clonotype showed up just a few times. V shed 4 bases and J 9 bases; nucleotides not matched to a gene: 14. CDR3 length: 16 residues. The germline V gene has CDR1 MGHRA and CDR2 YSYEKL. The sequence derives from a human donor in good health. This sequence joins TRBV4-1 and TRBJ2-1, with 8 nucleotides matching TRBD1. Here the CDR3 DNA reads TGCGCCAGCAGCCGCGCATCGCGTCAGGGGGCAGGTGAGCAGTTCTTC. Its protein product is CASSRASRQGAGEQFF.